The T cell receptor beta chain under discussion was sequenced for a study of Graves' ophthalmopathy and Graves' hyperthyroidism. Study findings and constraints: With 70.59% sensitivity and 72.22% specificity, the model predicted ophthalmopathy progression. Discriminating ophthalmopathy from stable hyperthyroidism, a 13-signature model attained a sensitivity of about 89% and a specificity of about 81%. Blood also carried most expanded thyroid clonotypes exceeding 0.001 frequency.

The TCR beta CDR3 regions underwent amplification from RNA transcripts. The workflow started with a first-round RT-PCR run with HTBI primers and then moved on to a second-round multiplex PCR. TCRdb reanalysed the multiplex PCR reads using MiXCR and keeps one entry per CDR3 protein. Of over a million distinct CDR3 sequences in the sample, about 38% were seen once. Enrolled hyperthyroidism patients had a new diagnosis, a duration under 2 months, and an age of 18 to 65. As to this clonotype: Its antigen remains unidentified.

Per the germline V gene, CDR1 is SGHDN and CDR2 is FVKESK. V was trimmed by 1 base and J by 9 bases, leaving 6 bases between them. The CDR3 spans 12 residues. J is TRBJ2-2 and V is TRBV14; no definite D call. The specimen was peripheral blood or thyroid tissue (not recorded which). The sequence was obtained from an adult man with Graves' hyperthyroidism. CDR3 in DNA: TGTGCCAGCAGCCAAGGTCACAGGGAGCTGTTTTTT. As protein: CASSQGHRELFF.